This T cell receptor beta chain is drawn from a study of blood T cell repertoires in COVID-19. Background on the study: Material from acute and convalescent COVID-19 was sourced from the United States, Italy and Spain.

This clone was counted a few times. Losses at the gene ends were 6 bases for V and 1 base for J; bases not matched to a gene: 7. Germline V gene data show CDR1 as MDHEN and CDR2 as SYDVKM. The CDR3 length is 16 residues. Original processing methods: Quantification of nucleated cells was approximated via reference gene primer amplification. Sequencing was performed with immunoSEQ multiplex PCR; in TCRdb, only in-frame clones are kept and a portion is missing. V, J and clone size were drawn from that table, and D and trimming were deduced from the DNA. The table records some 120,000 clones, 81% of them present only once.

Sample: peripheral blood. This sequence originates from a man aged 30 to 39 with COVID-19, enrolled during active disease. The gene calls are TRBV28 and TRBJ1-4, with TRBD1 identical over 8 bases. CDR3 sequence (DNA): TGTGCCAGCAGGTTCGACAGGGGAAGAACTAATGAAAAACTGTTTTTT. Protein: CASRFDRGRTNEKLFF. Full variable domain (outside the CDR3, taken from reference TRBV28 and TRBJ1-4): DVKVTQSSRYLVKRTGEKVFLECVQDMDHENMFWYRQDPGLGLRLIYFSYDVKMKEKGDIPEGYSVSREKKERFSLILESASTNQTSMYLCASRFDRGRTNEKLFFGSGTQLSVL.